Given below is one T cell receptor beta chain in context. It has no known antigen specificity. Base qualities were left out, and no much larger clone turns up one base away. This entry comes from a study of fetal regulatory T cell absence and autoimmunity (TCRdb year 2017). For the study in its entirety: Exocrine pancreas autoimmunity was seen in the IPEX patients without clinical diabetes. Paper-wide results and their limitations: The oligoclonal enrichment was taken as support for antigen-driven autoimmunity in the pancreas before birth in IPEX syndrome. TRB gene family usage was found to be broadly similar between cord blood and pancreas and to resemble published neonatal and adult repertoires. Significant oligoclonal enrichment of the TCR compartment was observed in pancreas versus cord blood, with some top clones enriched more than 90-fold.

Genomic DNA from frozen pancreas tissue was processed for repertoire sequencing. Genomic DNA, 2-3 ug, was extracted from umbilical cord blood or frozen pancreas using the DNeasy Blood and Tissue Kit. Amplification and barcoding of TCRbeta CDR3 regions were carried out by two-step multiplex PCR on the immunoSEQ human TCRbeta survey platform. Libraries were sequenced on Illumina instruments, with IgH sequenced in parallel from the same samples. As for the authors' bioinformatics: To remove PCR and sequencing errors, raw reads were filtered against the IMGT V, D, J definitions and then binned using a nearest-neighbor algorithm. A clone was defined by an identical nucleotide sequence, and differential abundance between tissues was tested with a Fisher exact test for each clone at a pFDR threshold of p<0.01. Clones with frequencies too low for statistical inference were excluded by a minimum inclusion filter of 10 in either sample. The immunoSEQ Analyzer was used for pairwise clonal comparisons, and IMGT tools were used to assess gene family usage. Sourced from immuneACCESS, this table was stored by TCRdb with only in-frame sequences that have V and J called. A share of the clones is absent; for the studies checked, an unresolved V gene accounts for under half, and the remainder has no known explanation. V, J and clone size were drawn from that table, and D and trimming were deduced from the DNA. The sample records more than 85,000 clones, around 72% of which are singletons. The top ten hold 2% of the sample.

The origin of this receptor is a male donor with IPEX syndrome. Material: pancreas tissue.

The CDR3 corresponds to CASSQVGGTNGYTF. In nucleotides, the sequence is TGCGCCAGCAGCCAAGTCGGAGGGACTAATGGCTACACCTTC. The chain employs TRBV4-1 and TRBJ1-2; TRBD1 is possibly the D segment (5 matching bases). Cut back by 1 base and 6 bases, the V and J ends lie 12 bases apart. From the cysteine up to the phenylalanine, the CDR3 has a length of 14 residues. The only DNA kept is the CDR3, 42 bases in frame from the first base. The germline V gene supplies CDR1 MGHRA and CDR2 YSYEKL.